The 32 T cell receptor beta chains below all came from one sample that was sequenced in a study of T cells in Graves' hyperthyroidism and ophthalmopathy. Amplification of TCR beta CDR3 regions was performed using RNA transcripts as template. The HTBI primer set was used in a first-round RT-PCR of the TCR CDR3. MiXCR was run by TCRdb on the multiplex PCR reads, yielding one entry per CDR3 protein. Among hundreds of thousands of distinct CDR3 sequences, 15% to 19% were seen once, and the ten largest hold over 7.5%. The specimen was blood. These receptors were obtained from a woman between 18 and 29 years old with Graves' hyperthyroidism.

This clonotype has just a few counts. The CDR3 loop reads CASSTGGMSYEQYF. Here the CDR3 DNA reads TGTGCCAGCAGTACAGGGGGCATGTCCTACGAGCAGTACTTC. The chain is built from TRBV12-3 or TRBV12-4 and TRBJ2-7; 9 bases fit TRBD1. The CDR3 is 14 amino acids. The V segment lost 5 bases and the J segment 1 base; nucleotides outside the gene matches: 3.

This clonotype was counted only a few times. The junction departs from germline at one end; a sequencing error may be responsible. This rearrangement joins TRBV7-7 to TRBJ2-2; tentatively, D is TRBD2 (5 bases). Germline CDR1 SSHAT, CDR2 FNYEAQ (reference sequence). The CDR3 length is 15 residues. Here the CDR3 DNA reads TGTGCTAGCAGGTCGGGGATAGACAACACCGGGGAGCTGTTTTTT. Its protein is CASRSGIDNTGELFF.

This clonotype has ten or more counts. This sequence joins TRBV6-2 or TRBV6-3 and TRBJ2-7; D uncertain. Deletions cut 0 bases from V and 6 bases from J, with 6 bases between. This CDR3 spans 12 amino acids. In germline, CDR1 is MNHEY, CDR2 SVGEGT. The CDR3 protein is CASSYSSPEQYF. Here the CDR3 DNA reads TGTGCCAGCAGTTACTCGTCTCCCGAGCAGTACTTC.

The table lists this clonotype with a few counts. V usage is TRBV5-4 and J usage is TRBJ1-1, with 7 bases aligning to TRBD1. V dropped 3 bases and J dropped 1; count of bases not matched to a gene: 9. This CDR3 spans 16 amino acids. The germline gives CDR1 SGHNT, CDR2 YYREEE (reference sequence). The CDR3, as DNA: TGTGCCAGCAGCTCGGAATCCCACAGGGGGAACACTGAAGCTTTCTTT. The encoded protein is CASSSESHRGNTEAFF.

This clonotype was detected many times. This CDR3 is CASIWGGGMGNQPQHF. Here the CDR3 DNA reads TGTGCCAGCATCTGGGGGGGGGGTATGGGCAATCAGCCCCAGCATTTT. The V and J genes are TRBV12-3 or TRBV12-4 and TRBJ1-5, with a weak D call TRBD1 (5 bases). Deletions cut 7 bases from V and 2 bases from J, with 18 bases between. This CDR3 has 16 amino acids.

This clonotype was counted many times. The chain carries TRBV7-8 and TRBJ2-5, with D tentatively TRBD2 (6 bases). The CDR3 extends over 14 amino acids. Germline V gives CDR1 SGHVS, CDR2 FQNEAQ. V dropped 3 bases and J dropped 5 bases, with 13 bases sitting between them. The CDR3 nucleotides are TGTGCCAGCAGCTTCCGGGAGACCTCGGAGACCCAGTACTTC. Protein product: CASSFRETSETQYF.

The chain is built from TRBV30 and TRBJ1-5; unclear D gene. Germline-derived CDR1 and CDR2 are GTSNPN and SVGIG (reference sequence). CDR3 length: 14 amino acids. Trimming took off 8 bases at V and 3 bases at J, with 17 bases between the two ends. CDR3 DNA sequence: TGTGCCCGTCAGGAAGGAACTAACAATCAGCCCCAGCATTTT. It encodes CARQEGTNNQPQHF.

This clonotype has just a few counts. The CDR3: CASSPEEAGTEAFF. CDR3 bases: TGTGCCAGCTCGCCGGAGGAGGCCGGCACTGAAGCTTTCTTT. The chain has TRBV18 and TRBJ1-1; D ambiguous. V was trimmed by 6 bases and J by 4 bases, leaving 15 bases between them. From germline, CDR1 is KGHSH and CDR2 LQKENI. There are 14 residues in the CDR3.

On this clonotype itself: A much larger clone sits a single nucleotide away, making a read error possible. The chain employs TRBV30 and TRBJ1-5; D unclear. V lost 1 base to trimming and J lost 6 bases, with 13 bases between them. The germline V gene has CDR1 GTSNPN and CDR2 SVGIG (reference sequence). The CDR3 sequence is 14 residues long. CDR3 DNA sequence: TGTGCCTGGAGTGGGGCAGGCGACGGTCAGCCCCAGCATTTT. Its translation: CAWSGAGDGQPQHF.

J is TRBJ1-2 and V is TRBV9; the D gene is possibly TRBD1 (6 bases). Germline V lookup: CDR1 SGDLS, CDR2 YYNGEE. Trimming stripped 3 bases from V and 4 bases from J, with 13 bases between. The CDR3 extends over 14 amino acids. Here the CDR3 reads CASSDLGGAYGYTF. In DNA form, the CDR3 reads TGTGCCAGCAGCGACCTCGGGGGCGCCTATGGCTACACCTTC.

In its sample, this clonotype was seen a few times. The CDR3 is CASGGGASYEQYF. CDR3 DNA: TGTGCCAGCGGAGGAGGGGCTTCATACGAGCAGTACTTC. The genes are TRBV5-4 and TRBJ2-7; the D gene is possibly TRBD2 (6 bases). CDR1 and CDR2 (germline): SGHNT, YYREEE (reference sequence). The CDR3 is 13 amino acids. V lost 7 bases and J 4 bases, leaving 15 bases between the germline ends.

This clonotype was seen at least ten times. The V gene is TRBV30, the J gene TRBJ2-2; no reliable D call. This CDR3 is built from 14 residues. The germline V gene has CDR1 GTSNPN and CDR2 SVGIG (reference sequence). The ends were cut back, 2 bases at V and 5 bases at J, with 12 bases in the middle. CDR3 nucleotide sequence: TGTGCCTGGAGTCCGCTAGTGACTACCGGGGAGCTGTTTTTT. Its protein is CAWSPLVTTGELFF.

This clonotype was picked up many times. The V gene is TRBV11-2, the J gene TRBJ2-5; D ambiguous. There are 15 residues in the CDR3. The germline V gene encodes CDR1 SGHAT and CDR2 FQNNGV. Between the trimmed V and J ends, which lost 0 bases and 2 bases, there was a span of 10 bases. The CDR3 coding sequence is TGTGCCAGCAGCTTAGAAGGGTTCCGGCAAGAGACCCAGTACTTC. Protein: CASSLEGFRQETQYF. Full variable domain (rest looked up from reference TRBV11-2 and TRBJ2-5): EAGVAQSPRYKIIEKRQSVAFWCNPISGHATLYWYQQILGQGPKLLIQFQNNGVVDDSQLPKDRFSAERLKGVDSTLKIQPAKLEDSAVYLCASSLEGFRQETQYFGPGTRLLVL.

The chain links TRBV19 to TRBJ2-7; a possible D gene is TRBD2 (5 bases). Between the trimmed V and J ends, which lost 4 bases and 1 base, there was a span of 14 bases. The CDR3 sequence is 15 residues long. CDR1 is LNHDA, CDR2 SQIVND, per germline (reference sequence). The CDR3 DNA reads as TGTGCCAGTAGTACTCCTAGGACGGGGTCCTACGAGCAGTACTTC. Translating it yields CASSTPRTGSYEQYF.

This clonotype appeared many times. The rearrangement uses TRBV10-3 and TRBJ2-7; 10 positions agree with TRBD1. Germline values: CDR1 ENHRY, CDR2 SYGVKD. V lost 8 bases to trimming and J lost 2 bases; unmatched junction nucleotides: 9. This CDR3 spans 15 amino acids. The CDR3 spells CAISFGTGVAYEQYF. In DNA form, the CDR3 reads TGTGCCATCTCCTTTGGGACAGGGGTAGCCTACGAGCAGTACTTC.

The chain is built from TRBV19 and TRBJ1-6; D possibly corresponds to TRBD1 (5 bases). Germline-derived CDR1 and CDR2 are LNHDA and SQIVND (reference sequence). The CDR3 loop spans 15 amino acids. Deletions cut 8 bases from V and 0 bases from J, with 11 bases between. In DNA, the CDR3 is TGTGCCAGTGAGGGGACGAGCTCCTATAATTCACCCCTCCACTTT. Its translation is CASEGTSSYNSPLHF.

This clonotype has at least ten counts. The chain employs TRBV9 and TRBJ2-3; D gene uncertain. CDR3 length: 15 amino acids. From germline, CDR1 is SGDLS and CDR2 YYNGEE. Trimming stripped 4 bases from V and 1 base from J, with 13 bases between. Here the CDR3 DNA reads TGTGCCAGCAGCTCCCGCCCTACGGGCACAGATACGCAGTATTTT. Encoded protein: CASSSRPTGTDTQYF. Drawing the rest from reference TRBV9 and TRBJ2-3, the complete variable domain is DSGVTQTPKHLITATGQRVTLRCSPRSGDLSVYWYQQSLDQGLQFLIQYYNGEERAKGNILERFSAQQFPDLHSELNLSSLELGDSALYFCASSSRPTGTDTQYFGPGTRLTVL.

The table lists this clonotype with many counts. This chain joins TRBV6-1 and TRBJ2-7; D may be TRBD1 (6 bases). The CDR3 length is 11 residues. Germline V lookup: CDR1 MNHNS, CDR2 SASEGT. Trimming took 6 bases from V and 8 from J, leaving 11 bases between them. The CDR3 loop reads CASSDQGKQYF. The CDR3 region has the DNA TGTGCCAGCAGCGACCAGGGGAAGCAGTACTTC.

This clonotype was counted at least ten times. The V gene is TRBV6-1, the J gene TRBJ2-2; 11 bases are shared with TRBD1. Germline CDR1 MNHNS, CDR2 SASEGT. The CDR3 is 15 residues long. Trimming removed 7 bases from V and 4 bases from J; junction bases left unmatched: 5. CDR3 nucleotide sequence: TGTGCCAGCAATGGTGGGACAGGGGGCACCGGGGAGCTGTTTTTT. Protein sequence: CASNGGTGGTGELFF.

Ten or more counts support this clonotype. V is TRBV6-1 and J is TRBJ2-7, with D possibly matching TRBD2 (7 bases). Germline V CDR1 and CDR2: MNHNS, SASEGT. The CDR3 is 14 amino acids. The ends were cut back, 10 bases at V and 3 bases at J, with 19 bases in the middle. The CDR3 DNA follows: TGTGCCACGTGCCCTAGGGGGGGGGTCTACGAGCAGTACTTC. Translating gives CATCPRGGVYEQYF.

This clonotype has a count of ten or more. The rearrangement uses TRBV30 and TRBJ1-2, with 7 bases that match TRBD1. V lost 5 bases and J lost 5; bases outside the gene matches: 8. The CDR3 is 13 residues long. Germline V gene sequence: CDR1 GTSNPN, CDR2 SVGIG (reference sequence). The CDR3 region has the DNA TGTGCCTGGGAGACCGGGACAGATTATGGCTACACCTTC. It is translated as CAWETGTDYGYTF.

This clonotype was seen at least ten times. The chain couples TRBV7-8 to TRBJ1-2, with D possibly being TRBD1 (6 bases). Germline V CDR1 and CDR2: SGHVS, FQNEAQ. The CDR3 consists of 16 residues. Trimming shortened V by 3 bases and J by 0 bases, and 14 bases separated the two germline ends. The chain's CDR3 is CASSFSTGSANYGYTF. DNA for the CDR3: TGTGCCAGCAGCTTCTCGACAGGTTCAGCTAACTATGGCTACACCTTC.

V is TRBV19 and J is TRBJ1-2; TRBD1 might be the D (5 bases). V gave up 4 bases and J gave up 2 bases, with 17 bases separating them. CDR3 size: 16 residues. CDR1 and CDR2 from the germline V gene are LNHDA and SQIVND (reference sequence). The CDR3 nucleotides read TGTGCCAGTAGTACTTCCGGGCCGCGGGGGAACTATGGCTACACCTTC. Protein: CASSTSGPRGNYGYTF. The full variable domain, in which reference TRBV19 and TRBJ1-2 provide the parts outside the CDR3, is DGGITQSPKYLFRKEGQNVTLSCEQNLNHDAMYWYRQDPGQGLRLIYYSQIVNDFQKGDIAEGYSVSREKKESFPLTVTSAQKNPTAFYLCASSTSGPRGNYGYTFGSGTRLTVV.

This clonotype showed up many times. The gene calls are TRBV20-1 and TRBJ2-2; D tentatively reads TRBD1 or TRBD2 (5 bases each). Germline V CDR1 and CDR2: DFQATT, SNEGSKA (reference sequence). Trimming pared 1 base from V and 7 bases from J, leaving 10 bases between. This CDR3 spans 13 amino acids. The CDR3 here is CSARAPGRGELFF. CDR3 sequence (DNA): TGCAGTGCTAGAGCTCCGGGACGCGGGGAGCTGTTTTTT.

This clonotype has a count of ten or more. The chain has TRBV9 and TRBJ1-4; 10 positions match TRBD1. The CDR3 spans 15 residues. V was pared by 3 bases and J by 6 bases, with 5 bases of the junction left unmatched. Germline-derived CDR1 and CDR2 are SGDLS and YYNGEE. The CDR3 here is CASSGPGQGHEKLFF. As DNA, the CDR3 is TGTGCCAGCAGCGGACCGGGACAGGGGCATGAAAAACTGTTTTTT.

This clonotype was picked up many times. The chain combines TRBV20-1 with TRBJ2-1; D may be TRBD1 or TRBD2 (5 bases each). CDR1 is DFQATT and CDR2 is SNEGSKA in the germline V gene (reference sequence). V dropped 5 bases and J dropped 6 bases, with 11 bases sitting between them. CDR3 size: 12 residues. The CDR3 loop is CSAPRDVNEQFF. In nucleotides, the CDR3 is TGCAGTGCTCCCCGGGACGTCAATGAGCAGTTCTTC.

The CDR3 reads CASSNGNAYEQYF. DNA for the CDR3: TGCGCCAGCAGCAACGGTAACGCCTACGAGCAGTACTTC. This chain uses TRBV5-1 with TRBJ2-7; D not certain. There are 13 residues in the CDR3. V was trimmed by 4 bases and J by 2 bases, leaving 10 bases between them. Germline V lookup: CDR1 SGHRS, CDR2 YFSETQ.

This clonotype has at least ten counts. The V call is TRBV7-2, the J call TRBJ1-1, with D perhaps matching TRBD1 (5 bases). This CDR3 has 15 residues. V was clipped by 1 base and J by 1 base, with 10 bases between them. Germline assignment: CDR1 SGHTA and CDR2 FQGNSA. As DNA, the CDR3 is TGTGCCAGCAGCTTAGTAGCAGGGCCGAACACTGAAGCTTTCTTT. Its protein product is CASSLVAGPNTEAFF.

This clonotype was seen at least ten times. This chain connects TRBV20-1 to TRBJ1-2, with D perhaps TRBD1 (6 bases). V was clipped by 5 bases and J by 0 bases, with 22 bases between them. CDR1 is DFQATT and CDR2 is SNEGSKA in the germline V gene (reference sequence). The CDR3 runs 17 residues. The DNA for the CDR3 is TGCAGTGCTGTCCCAGGGGATATTGGGGCACCTAACTATGGCTACACCTTC. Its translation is CSAVPGDIGAPNYGYTF.

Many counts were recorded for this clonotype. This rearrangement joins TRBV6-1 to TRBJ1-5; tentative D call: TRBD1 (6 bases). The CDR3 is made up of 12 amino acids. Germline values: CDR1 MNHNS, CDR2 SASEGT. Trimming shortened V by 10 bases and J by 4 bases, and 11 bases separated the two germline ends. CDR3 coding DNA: TGTGCCACGGAAACAGGGAATCAGCCCCAGCATTTT. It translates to CATETGNQPQHF.

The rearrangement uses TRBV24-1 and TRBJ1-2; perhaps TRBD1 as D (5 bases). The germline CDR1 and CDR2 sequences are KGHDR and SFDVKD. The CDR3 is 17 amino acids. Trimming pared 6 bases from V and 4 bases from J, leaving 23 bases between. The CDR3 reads CATSHPWQGKESYGYTF. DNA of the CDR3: TGTGCCACCAGTCACCCCTGGCAGGGTAAGGAATCCTATGGCTACACCTTC.

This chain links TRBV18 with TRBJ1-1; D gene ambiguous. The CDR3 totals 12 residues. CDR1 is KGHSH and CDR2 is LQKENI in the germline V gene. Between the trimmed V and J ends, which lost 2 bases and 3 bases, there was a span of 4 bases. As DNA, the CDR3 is TGTGCCAGCTCACCAGCGGACACTGAAGCTTTCTTT. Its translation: CASSPADTEAFF.